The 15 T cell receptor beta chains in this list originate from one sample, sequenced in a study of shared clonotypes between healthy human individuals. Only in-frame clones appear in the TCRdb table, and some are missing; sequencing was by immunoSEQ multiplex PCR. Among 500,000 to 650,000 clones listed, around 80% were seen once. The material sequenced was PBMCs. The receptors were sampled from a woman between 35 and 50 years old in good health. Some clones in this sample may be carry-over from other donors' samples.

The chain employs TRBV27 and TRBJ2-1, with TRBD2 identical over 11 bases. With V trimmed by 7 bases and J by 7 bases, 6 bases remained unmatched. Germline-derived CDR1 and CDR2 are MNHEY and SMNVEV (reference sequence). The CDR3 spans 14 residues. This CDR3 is CASMTSGVWNEQFF. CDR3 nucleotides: TGTGCCAGCATGACTAGCGGGGTCTGGAATGAGCAGTTCTTC.

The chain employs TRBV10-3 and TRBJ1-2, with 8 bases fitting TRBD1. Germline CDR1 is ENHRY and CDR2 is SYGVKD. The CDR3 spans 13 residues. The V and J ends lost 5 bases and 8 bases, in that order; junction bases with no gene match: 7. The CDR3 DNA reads TGTGCCATCAGTACCCAGGGGGCTGGAGGCTACACCTTC. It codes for CAISTQGAGGYTF.

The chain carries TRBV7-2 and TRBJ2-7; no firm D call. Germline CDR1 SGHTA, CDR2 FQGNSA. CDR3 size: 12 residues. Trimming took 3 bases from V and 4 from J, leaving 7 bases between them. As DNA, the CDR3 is TGTGCCAGCAGCTTTTTCGGGTACGAGCAGTACTTC. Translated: CASSFFGYEQYF.

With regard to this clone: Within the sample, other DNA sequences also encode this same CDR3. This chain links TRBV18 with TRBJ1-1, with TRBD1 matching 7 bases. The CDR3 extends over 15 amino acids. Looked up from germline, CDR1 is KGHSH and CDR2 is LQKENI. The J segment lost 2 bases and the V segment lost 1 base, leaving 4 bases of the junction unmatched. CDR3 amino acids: CASSPQKGANTEAFF. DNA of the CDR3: TGTGCCAGCTCACCACAGAAGGGGGCAAACACTGAAGCTTTCTTT.

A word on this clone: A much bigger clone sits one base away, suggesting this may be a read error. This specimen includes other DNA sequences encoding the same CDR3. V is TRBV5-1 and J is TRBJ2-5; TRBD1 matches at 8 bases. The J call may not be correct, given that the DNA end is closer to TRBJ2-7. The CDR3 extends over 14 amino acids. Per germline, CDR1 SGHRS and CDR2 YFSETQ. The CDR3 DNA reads TGCGCCAGCAGCTTGACAGGGGGGCTCGACGAGCAGTACTTC. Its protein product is CASSLTGGLDEQYF.

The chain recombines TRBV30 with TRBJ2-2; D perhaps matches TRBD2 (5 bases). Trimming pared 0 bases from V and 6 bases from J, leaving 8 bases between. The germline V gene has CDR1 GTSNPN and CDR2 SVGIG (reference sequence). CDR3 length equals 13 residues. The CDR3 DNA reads TGTGCCTGGAGTGTACTTAGCGCCGGGGAGCTGTTTTTT. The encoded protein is CAWSVLSAGELFF. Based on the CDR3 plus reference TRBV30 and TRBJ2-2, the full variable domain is SQTIHQWPATLVQPVGSPLSLECTVEGTSNPNLYWYRQAAGRGLQLLFYSVGIGQISSEVPQNLSASRPQDRQFILSSKKLLLSDSGFYLCAWSVLSAGELFFGEGSRLTVL.

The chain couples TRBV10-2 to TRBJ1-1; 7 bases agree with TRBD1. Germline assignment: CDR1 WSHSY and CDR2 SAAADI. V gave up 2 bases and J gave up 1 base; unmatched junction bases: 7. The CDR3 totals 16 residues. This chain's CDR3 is CASSEIVRGRNTEAFF. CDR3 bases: TGCGCCAGCAGTGAGATTGTCAGGGGGAGGAACACTGAAGCTTTCTTT.

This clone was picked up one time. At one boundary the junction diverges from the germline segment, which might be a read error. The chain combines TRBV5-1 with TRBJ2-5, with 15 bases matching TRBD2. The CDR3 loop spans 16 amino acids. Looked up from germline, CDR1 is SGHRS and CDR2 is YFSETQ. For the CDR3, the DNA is TGCGCCAGAAGCTCCGGACTAGCGGGAGGGTTGGAGACCCAGTACTTC. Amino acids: CARSSGLAGGLETQYF. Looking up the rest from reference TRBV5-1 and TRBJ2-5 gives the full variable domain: KAGVTQTPRYLIKTRGQQVTLSCSPISGHRSVSWYQQTPGQGLQFLFEYFSETQRNKGNFPGRFSGRQFSNSRSEMNVSTLELGDSALYLCARSSGLAGGLETQYFGPGTRLLVL.

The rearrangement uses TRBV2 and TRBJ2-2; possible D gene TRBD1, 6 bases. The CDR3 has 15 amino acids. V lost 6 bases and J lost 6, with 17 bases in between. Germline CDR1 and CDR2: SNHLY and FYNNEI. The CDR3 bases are TGTGCCAGCAGGGAACAGGGAATCTTCGCCGGGGAGCTGTTTTTT. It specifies CASREQGIFAGELFF.

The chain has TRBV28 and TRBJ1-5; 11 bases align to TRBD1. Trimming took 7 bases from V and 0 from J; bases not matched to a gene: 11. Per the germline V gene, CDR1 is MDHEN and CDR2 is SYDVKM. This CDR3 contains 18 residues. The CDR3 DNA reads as TGTGCCAGCAAACTACCGGGACAGGGGGGGCCTAGCAATCAGCCCCAGCATTTT. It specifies CASKLPGQGGPSNQPQHF. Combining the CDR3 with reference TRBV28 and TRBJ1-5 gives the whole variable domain DVKVTQSSRYLVKRTGEKVFLECVQDMDHENMFWYRQDPGLGLRLIYFSYDVKMKEKGDIPEGYSVSREKKERFSLILESASTNQTSMYLCASKLPGQGGPSNQPQHFGDGTRLSIL.

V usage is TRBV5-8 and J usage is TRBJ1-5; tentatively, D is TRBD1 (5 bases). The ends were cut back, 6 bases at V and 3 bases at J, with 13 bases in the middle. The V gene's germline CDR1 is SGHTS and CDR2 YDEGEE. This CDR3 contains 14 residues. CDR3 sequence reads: CASNVGGTNQPQHF. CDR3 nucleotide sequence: TGTGCCAGCAACGTGGGGGGTACCAATCAGCCCCAGCATTTT.

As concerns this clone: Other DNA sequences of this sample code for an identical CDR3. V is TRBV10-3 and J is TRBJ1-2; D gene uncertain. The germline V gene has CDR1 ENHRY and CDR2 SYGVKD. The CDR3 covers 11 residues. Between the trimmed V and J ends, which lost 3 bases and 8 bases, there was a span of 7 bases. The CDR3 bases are TGTGCCATCAGTGAAGGAGGCGGCTACACCTTC. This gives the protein CAISEGGGYTF.

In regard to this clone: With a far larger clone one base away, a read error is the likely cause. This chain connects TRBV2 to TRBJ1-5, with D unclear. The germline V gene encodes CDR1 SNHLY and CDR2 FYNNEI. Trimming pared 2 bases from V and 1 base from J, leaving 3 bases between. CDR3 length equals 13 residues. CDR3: CASSEQSNQPQHF. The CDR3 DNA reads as TGTGCCAGCAGTGAACAGAGCAATCAGCCCCAGCATTTT.

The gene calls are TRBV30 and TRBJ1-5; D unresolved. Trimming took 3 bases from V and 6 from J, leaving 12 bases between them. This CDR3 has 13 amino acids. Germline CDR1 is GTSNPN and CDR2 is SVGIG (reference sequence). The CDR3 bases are TGTGCCTGGAGGGACCCCGGGAGTCAGCCCCAGCATTTT. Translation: CAWRDPGSQPQHF.

In DNA, the CDR3 is TGTGCCAGCAGCCAGGGACTAGCGCCATCGGGGGTTAAAGAGACCCAGTACTTC. Protein product: CASSQGLAPSGVKETQYF. This rearrangement joins TRBV7-9 to TRBJ2-5, with 10 bases lining up with TRBD2. The CDR3 spans 18 residues. V lost 5 bases, J lost 3 bases, and 15 bases stayed unmatched. From germline, CDR1 is SEHNR and CDR2 FQNEAQ (reference sequence). Filled out from reference TRBV7-9 and TRBJ2-5, the complete variable domain reads DTGVSQNPRHKITKRGQNVTFRCDPISEHNRLYWYRQTLGQGPEFLTYFQNEAQLEKSRLLSDRFSAERPKGSFSTLEIQRTEQGDSAMYLCASSQGLAPSGVKETQYFGPGTRLLVL.